Below, 32 T cell receptor beta chains from the same sample are listed, as sequenced in a study of T cells in Graves' hyperthyroidism and ophthalmopathy. Researchers amplified the TCR beta CDR3 regions from RNA transcripts. When the TCR CDR3 underwent first-round RT-PCR, the HTBI primer set was used. TCRdb ran MiXCR on the multiplex PCR reads and lists one entry per CDR3 protein. The data show over 700,000 distinct CDR3 sequences, around a sixth seen once. The source material was blood. Source of these receptors: a woman aged 50 to 60 with Graves' hyperthyroidism that later progressed to Graves' ophthalmopathy.

This clonotype has a count of ten or more. J is TRBJ2-2 and V is TRBV30; D remains ambiguous. CDR1 and CDR2 from the germline V gene are GTSNPN and SVGIG (reference sequence). The CDR3 loop spans 10 amino acids. The ends were cut back, 8 bases at V and 8 bases at J, with 9 bases in the middle. This CDR3 reads CARPRGELFF. CDR3 nucleotides: TGTGCCCGCCCACGGGGGGAGCTGTTTTTT.

The gene calls are TRBV30 and TRBJ2-7, with D perhaps TRBD1 (5 bases). The CDR3 contains 13 residues. The germline V gene has CDR1 GTSNPN and CDR2 SVGIG (reference sequence). The ends were cut back, 6 bases at V and 0 bases at J, with 12 bases in the middle. As DNA, the CDR3 is TGTGCCTGCGAAGACAGTAGCTCCTACGAGCAGTACTTC. Its protein is CACEDSSSYEQYF.

CDR3 bases: TGCGCCAGCAGCACTCGGACTAGCCAAGAGACCCAGTACTTC. This encodes CASSTRTSQETQYF. The V gene is TRBV5-1, the J gene TRBJ2-5, with 7 bases matching TRBD2. The junction had 4 bases not matched to a gene; V was cut back by 4 bases and J by 1 base. The CDR3 spans 14 residues. Germline V gives CDR1 SGHRS, CDR2 YFSETQ. Full variable domain (outside the CDR3, taken from reference TRBV5-1 and TRBJ2-5): KAGVTQTPRYLIKTRGQQVTLSCSPISGHRSVSWYQQTPGQGLQFLFEYFSETQRNKGNFPGRFSGRQFSNSRSEMNVSTLELGDSALYLCASSTRTSQETQYFGPGTRLLVL.

This clonotype was seen a handful of times. The chain links TRBV4-1 to TRBJ2-1; TRBD2 matches 8 bases. J lost 7 bases, V lost 4 bases, and 9 bases had no gene match. The germline V gene has CDR1 MGHRA and CDR2 YSYEKL. CDR3 length equals 15 residues. CDR3 loop: CASSLDGLASNEQFF. CDR3 nucleotide sequence: TGCGCCAGCAGCCTAGATGGACTAGCCTCTAATGAGCAGTTCTTC.

This clonotype has a count of ten or more. The rearrangement uses TRBV13 and TRBJ2-3; 8 bases are shared with TRBD2. The V segment lost 5 bases and the J segment 3 bases; nucleotides outside the gene matches: 10. CDR1 is PRHDT, CDR2 FYEKMQ, per germline (reference sequence). CDR3 length equals 16 residues. The CDR3 region has the DNA TGTGCCAGCAGCACCGCCGCGGGGGGTTATACAGATACGCAGTATTTT. Protein sequence: CASSTAAGGYTDTQYF.

The chain joins TRBV5-1 to TRBJ2-1, with 13 bases that match TRBD2. J gave up 7 bases and V 0 bases, and 7 bases lay outside the gene matches. The CDR3 length is 17 residues. The V gene's germline CDR1 is SGHRS and CDR2 YFSETQ. CDR3 loop: CASSLVGGLAGLNEQFF. CDR3 nucleotides: TGCGCCAGCAGCTTGGTTGGGGGACTAGCGGGGTTGAATGAGCAGTTCTTC.

This clonotype was detected many times. This chain joins TRBV5-5 and TRBJ1-1, with a weak D call TRBD1 (6 bases). V was clipped by 6 bases and J by 7 bases, with 16 bases between them. This CDR3 comprises 13 residues. Germline CDR1 SGHKS, CDR2 YYEKEE (reference sequence). DNA of the CDR3: TGTGCCAGCACCCGCCGGGGGGCAATTGAAGCTTTCTTT. This gives the protein CASTRRGAIEAFF.

This clonotype has ten or more counts. V is TRBV5-5 and J is TRBJ1-1; TRBD1 is a possible D gene (5 bases). CDR1 is SGHKS, CDR2 YYEKEE, per germline (reference sequence). The CDR3 length is 14 residues. V was cut by 4 bases and J by 4 bases, with 14 bases left in between. The CDR3 spells CASSHRGGATEAFF. CDR3 DNA: TGTGCCAGCAGCCATCGGGGCGGGGCCACTGAAGCTTTCTTT.

V and J are TRBV10-3 and TRBJ2-4, with D perhaps matching TRBD1 (7 bases). Germline CDR1 ENHRY, CDR2 SYGVKD. Trimming cost V 2 bases and J 0 bases, with 26 bases left between them. The CDR3 covers 21 residues. The CDR3 region has the DNA TGTGCCATCAGTGAGCCCCGAGGGGGGCAGGGGGATAAGCTAGCCAAAAACATTCAGTACTTC. Its protein is CAISEPRGGQGDKLAKNIQYF.

This sequence joins TRBV14 and TRBJ1-2; 9 bases align to TRBD1. With 2 bases clipped from V and 6 bases from J, the junction kept 4 bases outside the gene matches. Germline CDR1 and CDR2: SGHDN and FVKESK. The CDR3 runs to 14 residues. The DNA for the CDR3 is TGTGCCAGCAGCCAACGGACAGGGGTAAATGGCTACACCTTC. Its protein product is CASSQRTGVNGYTF.

There are a few counts of this clonotype. The chain links TRBV19 to TRBJ2-2, with D possibly TRBD2 on 5 matching bases. The CDR3 length is 13 residues. The V gene's germline CDR1 is LNHDA and CDR2 SQIVND (reference sequence). The germline V and J ends were trimmed by 5 bases and 6 bases, with 10 bases remaining between them. The CDR3 nucleotides are TGTGCCAGTAGTTCCACGGAGGCCGGGGAGCTGTTTTTT. Translated: CASSSTEAGELFF.

The J gene is TRBJ2-3, the V gene TRBV19, with D possibly TRBD1 on 6 matching bases. Trimming shortened V by 8 bases and J by 5 bases, and 11 bases separated the two germline ends. The CDR3 runs to 12 residues. The V gene's germline CDR1 is LNHDA and CDR2 SQIVND (reference sequence). The CDR3 sequence: CASGWGQDTQYF. The CDR3, as DNA: TGTGCCAGTGGATGGGGACAAGATACGCAGTATTTT.

This clonotype came up once. The chain employs TRBV14 and TRBJ1-1; possible D gene TRBD1, 6 bases. Trimming removed 0 bases from V and 0 bases from J, with 17 bases in between. The CDR3 is 18 amino acids. CDR1 and CDR2 from the germline V gene are SGHDN and FVKESK. In nucleotides, the CDR3 is TGTGCCAGCAGCCAAGAGGGAGGGGGTCTACTAATGAACACTGAAGCTTTCTTT. Translating gives CASSQEGGGLLMNTEAFF.

In its sample, this clonotype was seen many times. The chain combines TRBV20-1 with TRBJ1-1; D is unresolved. The germline V gene encodes CDR1 DFQATT and CDR2 SNEGSKA (reference sequence). Trimming removed 0 bases from V and 6 bases from J, with 8 bases in between. The CDR3 totals 12 residues. CDR3: CSAREVGAEAFF. CDR3 bases: TGCAGTGCTAGAGAGGTCGGAGCTGAAGCTTTCTTT.

This clonotype was observed a single time. The J gene is TRBJ2-5, the V gene TRBV11-2; tentative D call: TRBD2 (6 bases). Germline V gives CDR1 SGHAT, CDR2 FQNNGV. Trimming removed 5 bases from V and 2 bases from J, with 12 bases in between. This CDR3 has 14 residues. The CDR3 DNA is TGTGCCAGCAGCCCTTCCGGAGGGCAAGAGACCCAGTACTTC. Translating it yields CASSPSGGQETQYF.

This clonotype was observed a handful of times. The CDR3 sequence: CATSRDRWRSTDTQYF. CDR3 sequence (DNA): TGTGCCACCAGCAGAGATCGGTGGCGAAGCACAGATACGCAGTATTTT. The gene calls are TRBV15 and TRBJ2-3, with D unresolved. CDR3 size: 16 residues. V lost 0 bases and J 0 bases, leaving 10 bases between the germline ends. CDR1 and CDR2 from the germline V gene are LNHNV and YYDKDF (reference sequence).

This clonotype was detected a few times. The V call is TRBV20-1, the J call TRBJ2-1; weak D call: TRBD2 (6 bases). The germline gives CDR1 DFQATT, CDR2 SNEGSKA (reference sequence). The CDR3 consists of 15 residues. Trimming took 0 bases from V and 2 from J, leaving 11 bases between them. The CDR3 DNA reads as TGCAGTGCTAGAGAGGGGACTTTTACCTACAATGAGCAGTTCTTC. This translates into CSAREGTFTYNEQFF.

This clonotype was counted at least ten times. The chain uses TRBV7-8 and TRBJ1-1, with TRBD1 as a possible D gene (6 bases). This CDR3 region has 16 residues. With 5 bases removed from V and 0 bases from J, the gap between germline ends came to 16 bases. Germline V gene sequence: CDR1 SGHVS, CDR2 FQNEAQ. The CDR3 bases are TGTGCCAGCAGCCAGATTGCAGGGGTAGTGAACACTGAAGCTTTCTTT. Translating gives CASSQIAGVVNTEAFF.

The rearrangement joins TRBV14 to TRBJ1-4; unclear D gene. Germline CDR1 SGHDN, CDR2 FVKESK. The germline V and J ends were trimmed by 0 bases and 0 bases, with 14 bases remaining between them. The length of the CDR3 is 18 residues. The CDR3 spells CASSQEMLGRTTNEKLFF. CDR3 in DNA: TGTGCCAGCAGCCAAGAAATGTTGGGGAGGACAACTAATGAAAAACTGTTTTTT.

This clonotype was picked up many times. This sequence joins TRBV3-1 and TRBJ2-4; D remains ambiguous. Germline CDR1 reads LGHDT; CDR2 reads YNNKEL (reference sequence). This CDR3 comprises 14 residues. Deletions cut 0 bases from V and 6 bases from J, with 9 bases between. In DNA form, the CDR3 reads TGTGCCAGCAGCCAAGAAGGGCCTGGAAACATTCAGTACTTC. As protein: CASSQEGPGNIQYF. The full variable domain, with the rest looked up from reference TRBV3-1 and TRBJ2-4, is DTAVSQTPKYLVTQMGNDKSIKCEQNLGHDTMYWYKQDSKKFLKIMFSYNNKELIINETVPNRFSPKSPDKAHLNLHINSLELGDSAVYFCASSQEGPGNIQYFGAGTRLSVL.

The chain links TRBV29-1 to TRBJ2-2; 8 bases match TRBD1. Trimming took 0 bases from V and 6 from J; bases not matched to a gene: 12. The CDR3 is 17 residues long. Germline V gene lookup returns CDR1 SQVTM and CDR2 ANQGSEA. Here the CDR3 DNA reads TGCAGCGTTGAAGATCAAGGCGCAGGGGGCCCCCCCGGGGAGCTGTTTTTT. Translated, it gives CSVEDQGAGGPPGELFF.

Notes on this clonotype: A much larger clone differs from this one at a single base, so this may be a read error. The chain joins TRBV11-2 to TRBJ2-1; 7 bases map to TRBD1. Germline values: CDR1 SGHAT, CDR2 FQNNGV. J lost 2 bases, V lost 1 base, and 2 bases had no gene match. The CDR3 is 15 residues long. The CDR3 sequence is CASSLVGQTYNEQFF. The CDR3 DNA reads as TGTGCCAGCAGCTTAGTGGGACAGACCTACAATGAGCAGTTCTTC.

This clonotype has just a few counts. This chain connects TRBV9 to TRBJ2-1, with 7 nucleotides matching TRBD2. Trimming took 1 base from V and 9 from J; bases not matched to a gene: 1. Germline V gives CDR1 SGDLS, CDR2 YYNGEE. The CDR3 is 12 amino acids. As DNA, the CDR3 is TGTGCCAGCAGCGTAACGGGGGGTGAGCAGTTCTTC. This sequence encodes CASSVTGGEQFF. The variable domain in full, completed from reference TRBV9 and TRBJ2-1, reads DSGVTQTPKHLITATGQRVTLRCSPRSGDLSVYWYQQSLDQGLQFLIQYYNGEERAKGNILERFSAQQFPDLHSELNLSSLELGDSALYFCASSVTGGEQFFGPGTRLTVL.

V is TRBV20-1 and J is TRBJ2-3, with 11 bases fitting TRBD2. This CDR3 has 20 residues. CDR1 DFQATT and CDR2 SNEGSKA come from the germline V gene (reference sequence). V lost 0 bases and J lost 6; bases outside the gene matches: 20. CDR3 nucleotide sequence: TGCAGTGCTAGAGACCGGAGTGGTAGCGGGGGGGTGACAACGGTCGATACGCAGTATTTT. It encodes CSARDRSGSGGVTTVDTQYF.

This rearrangement joins TRBV19 to TRBJ1-2; D remains ambiguous. V was pared by 3 bases and J by 8 bases, with 16 bases between. This CDR3 is 14 amino acids long. CDR1 is LNHDA and CDR2 is SQIVND in the germline V gene (reference sequence). CDR3 residues: CASSMRELRSGYTF. CDR3 DNA sequence: TGTGCCAGTAGTATGAGGGAGCTAAGGTCGGGCTACACCTTC.

The chain recombines TRBV29-1 with TRBJ2-5, with a weak D call TRBD2 (5 bases). Between the trimmed V and J ends, which lost 2 bases and 2 bases, there was a span of 12 bases. The germline CDR1 and CDR2 sequences are SQVTM and ANQGSEA. This CDR3 has 14 residues. The DNA of the CDR3 is TGCAGCGTTGAAAACCCTAGCTTTCAAGAGACCCAGTACTTC. Protein sequence: CSVENPSFQETQYF.

V gene TRBV14 combines with J gene TRBJ2-7, with D possibly being TRBD1 (6 bases). From germline, CDR1 is SGHDN and CDR2 FVKESK. The CDR3 consists of 14 residues. V shed 6 bases and J shed 2 bases, with 14 bases lying between them. CDR3 region: CASRKSGETYEQYF. The DNA for the CDR3 is TGTGCCAGCAGGAAGTCAGGGGAAACCTACGAGCAGTACTTC.

This clonotype showed up just a few times. The chain carries TRBV15 and TRBJ2-1; D could derive from TRBD1 or TRBD2 (5 bases each). Trimming removed 1 base from V and 8 bases from J, with 18 bases in between. The CDR3 loop spans 16 amino acids. Germline assignment: CDR1 LNHNV and CDR2 YYDKDF (reference sequence). This CDR3 reads CATSRGRGPPEDEQFF. DNA for the CDR3: TGTGCCACCAGCAGAGGACGGGGCCCCCCTGAGGATGAGCAGTTCTTC.

This clonotype was observed many times. The chain recombines TRBV20-1 with TRBJ2-7; 10 positions match TRBD1. The V gene's germline CDR1 is DFQATT and CDR2 SNEGSKA (reference sequence). The CDR3 sequence is 14 residues long. Trimming at V came to 6 bases and at J to 3 bases, leaving 8 bases not matched to a gene. CDR3 sequence reads: CSARSGTGDYEQYF. For the CDR3, the DNA is TGCAGTGCCAGGTCCGGGACAGGGGACTACGAGCAGTACTTC.

This clonotype showed up many times. The chain combines TRBV12-3 or TRBV12-4 with TRBJ1-4; D possibly corresponds to TRBD1 (6 bases). The CDR3 totals 15 residues. Between the trimmed V and J ends, which lost 1 base and 7 bases, there was a span of 13 bases. CDR3 region: CASSLVGSRGEKLFF. Here the CDR3 DNA reads TGTGCCAGCAGTTTAGTCGGCAGCAGGGGTGAAAAACTGTTTTTT.

This clonotype was counted only a few times. A junction boundary mismatches the germline segment, possibly from a read error. The chain has TRBV10-3 and TRBJ1-1; no clear D gene. The germline V gene has CDR1 ENHRY and CDR2 SYGVKD. CDR3 length: 13 amino acids. The DNA of the CDR3 is TGTGCCATCCGTGAGACGGAGAACACTGAAGCTTTCTTT. Protein: CAIRETENTEAFF.

Regarding this clonotype: Possible read error: a much larger clone is one base away. This chain uses TRBV7-9 with TRBJ1-3; D unclear. The CDR3 extends over 12 amino acids. The germline gives CDR1 SEHNR, CDR2 FQNEAQ (reference sequence). The CDR3 bases are TGTGCCGGCAGCTATGGGGGAAACACCATATATTTT. Protein: CAGSYGGNTIYF.